These T cell receptor beta chains were read from a single sample in a study of monozygotic twins with inflammatory bowel disease. TCRdb re-called the 5' RACE reads and shows each CDR3 protein once, DNA omitted. The repertoire table contains about 130,000 distinct CDR3 sequences. The sequenced material came from blood. All receptors derive from a human donor with ulcerative colitis or Crohn's disease, or a healthy co-twin of an affected twin (not recorded which). Each CDR3 is given with its conserved first and last residue.

TRBJ1-2,TRBV24-1,CATSPGGGYGYTF
TRBJ1-2,TRBV6-1,CASRASGANYGYTF
TRBJ2-5,TRBV14,CASSQEVAGHQQETQYF
TRBJ1-1,TRBV5-1,CASSLTAADTEAFF
TRBJ2-1,TRBV4-1,CASSQLIAGGPYNEQFF
TRBJ2-5,TRBV28,CASSFTSQETQYF
TRBJ1-6,TRBV9,CASSSGIQDRNNSPLHF
TRBJ1-2,TRBV29-1,CSVRGQGYYGYTF
TRBJ2-7,TRBV5-1,CASSWNPDRQNYEQYF
TRBJ1-5,TRBV27,CASSPYSGDWGNQPQHF
TRBJ2-1,TRBV20-1,CSASSGNYNEQFF
TRBJ2-6,TRBV5-1,CASSLPLSGGANVLTF
TRBJ2-2,TRBV7-2,CASSLITGGSTTGELFF
TRBJ1-5,TRBV4-3,CASSQTQGTGQPQHF
TRBJ2-7,TRBV5-4,CASSLEGRSGYEQYF
TRBJ2-1,TRBV9,CASRPTGDNEQFF
TRBJ1-3,TRBV5-1,CASSLEQGVYDTIYF
TRBJ2-2,TRBV7-2,CASSFDRMGTGELFF
TRBJ1-2,TRBV5-1,CASSLGPPSYGYTF
TRBJ2-3,TRBV5-1,CASGSLTGTDTQYF
TRBJ2-3,TRBV19,CASSIVVADTQYF
TRBJ2-5,TRBV9,CASGSFHMWETQYF
TRBJ2-5,TRBV11-1,CASSALRAAGALQETQYF
TRBJ2-3,TRBV6-4,CASSTGGGTDTQYF
TRBJ1-5,TRBV20-1,CSAPWTGGFDQPQHF
TRBJ1-4,TRBV10-3,CAISEIQGANEKLFF
TRBJ2-3,TRBV29-1,CSVGWVTSGLTDTQYF
TRBJ1-4,TRBV7-2,CASTLDRAGTNEKLFF
TRBJ2-1,TRBV28,CASFGGFEQFF
TRBJ2-1,TRBV20-1,CSYISGRVYNEQFF
TRBJ2-5,TRBV6-5,CASSYSRGQGVKRTQYF
TRBJ2-3,TRBV4-3,CASSLNRPGSGDTQYF
TRBJ1-2,TRBV10-3,CAISVDRVHGYTF
TRBJ1-1,TRBV11-3,CASSLDSAGHPRTEAFF
TRBJ2-1,TRBV20-1,CSARPSLGEQFF